This TCR beta chain was captured in a study of cytomegalovirus exposure and HLA in healthy donors. The CDR3 covers 14 residues. V was pared by 6 bases and J by 11 bases, with 17 bases between. Germline V gene data show CDR1 as SGHTA and CDR2 as FQGTGA. The PCR used 60 Vbeta and 13 Jbeta primers. This table comes from immunoSEQ multiplex PCR, and its TCRdb copy is limited to in-frame clones, with some not included. Its table records 60,000 to 70,000 clones. The clonotype was recovered from a boy aged 5-17 years in good health and CMV-seronegative. The V call is TRBV7-3, the J call TRBJ1-6, with D possibly being TRBD1 (5 bases). Sequencing was carried out using PBMCs. The CDR3 DNA follows: TGTGCCAGCAGACAGGCATCGGACAAGGCACCCCTCCACTTT. It encodes CASRQASDKAPLHF.